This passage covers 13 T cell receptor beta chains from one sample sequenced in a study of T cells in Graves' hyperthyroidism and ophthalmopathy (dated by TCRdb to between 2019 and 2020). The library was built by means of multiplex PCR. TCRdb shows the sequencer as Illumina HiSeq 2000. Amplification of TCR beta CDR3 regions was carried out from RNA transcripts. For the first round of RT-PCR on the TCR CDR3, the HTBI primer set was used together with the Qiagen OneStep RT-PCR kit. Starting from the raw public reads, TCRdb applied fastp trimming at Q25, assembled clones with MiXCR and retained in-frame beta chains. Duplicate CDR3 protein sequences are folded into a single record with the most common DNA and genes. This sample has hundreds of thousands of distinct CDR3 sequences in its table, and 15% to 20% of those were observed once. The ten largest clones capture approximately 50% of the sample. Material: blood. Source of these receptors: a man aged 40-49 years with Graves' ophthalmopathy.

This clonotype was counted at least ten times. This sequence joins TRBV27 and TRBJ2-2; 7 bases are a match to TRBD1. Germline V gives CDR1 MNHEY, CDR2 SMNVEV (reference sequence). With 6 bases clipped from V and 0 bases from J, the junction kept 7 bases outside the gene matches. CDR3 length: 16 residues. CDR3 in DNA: TGTGCCAGCAGACTGAGGGACAGCGCGAACACCGGGGAGCTGTTTTTT. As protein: CASRLRDSANTGELFF.

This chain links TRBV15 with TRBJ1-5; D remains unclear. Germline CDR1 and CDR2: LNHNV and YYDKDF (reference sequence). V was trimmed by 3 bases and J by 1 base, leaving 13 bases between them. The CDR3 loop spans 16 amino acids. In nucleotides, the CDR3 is TGTGCCACCAGCAGCCAAAGGTCAAGAAGCAATCAGCCCCAGCATTTT. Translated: CATSSQRSRSNQPQHF.

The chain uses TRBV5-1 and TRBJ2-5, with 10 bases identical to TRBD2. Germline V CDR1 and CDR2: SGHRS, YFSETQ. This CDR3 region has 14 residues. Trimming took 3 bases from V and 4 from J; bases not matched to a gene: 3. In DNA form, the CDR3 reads TGCGCCAGCAGCTGGGGACTAGCGTTAGAGACCCAGTACTTC. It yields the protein CASSWGLALETQYF.

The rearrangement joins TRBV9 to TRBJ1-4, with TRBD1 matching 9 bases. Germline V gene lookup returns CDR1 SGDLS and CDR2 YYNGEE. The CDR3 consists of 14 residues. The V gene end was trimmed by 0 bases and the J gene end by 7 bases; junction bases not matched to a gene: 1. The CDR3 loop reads CASSVGTGVEKLFF. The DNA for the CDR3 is TGTGCCAGCAGCGTAGGGACAGGGGTTGAAAAACTGTTTTTT.

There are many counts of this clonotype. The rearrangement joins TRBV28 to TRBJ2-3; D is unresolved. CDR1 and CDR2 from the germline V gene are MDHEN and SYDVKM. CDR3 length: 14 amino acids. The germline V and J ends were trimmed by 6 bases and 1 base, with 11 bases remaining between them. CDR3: CASSNGGRTDTQYF. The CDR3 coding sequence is TGTGCCAGCAGCAATGGCGGCCGCACAGATACGCAGTATTTT.

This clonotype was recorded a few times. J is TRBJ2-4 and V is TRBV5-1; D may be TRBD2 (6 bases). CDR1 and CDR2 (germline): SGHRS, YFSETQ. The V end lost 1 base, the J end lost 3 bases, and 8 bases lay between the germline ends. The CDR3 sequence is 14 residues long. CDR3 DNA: TGCGCCAGCAGCTTGATGGGGGGCAAAAACATTCAGTACTTC. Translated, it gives CASSLMGGKNIQYF.

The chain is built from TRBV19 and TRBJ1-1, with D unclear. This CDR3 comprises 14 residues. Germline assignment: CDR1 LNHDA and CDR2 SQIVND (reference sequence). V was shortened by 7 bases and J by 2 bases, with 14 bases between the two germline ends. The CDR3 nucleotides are TGTGCCAGTAAGGCGAGACACCAAAACACTGAAGCTTTCTTT. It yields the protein CASKARHQNTEAFF. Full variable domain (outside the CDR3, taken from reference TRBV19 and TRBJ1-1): DGGITQSPKYLFRKEGQNVTLSCEQNLNHDAMYWYRQDPGQGLRLIYYSQIVNDFQKGDIAEGYSVSREKKESFPLTVTSAQKNPTAFYLCASKARHQNTEAFFGQGTRLTVV.

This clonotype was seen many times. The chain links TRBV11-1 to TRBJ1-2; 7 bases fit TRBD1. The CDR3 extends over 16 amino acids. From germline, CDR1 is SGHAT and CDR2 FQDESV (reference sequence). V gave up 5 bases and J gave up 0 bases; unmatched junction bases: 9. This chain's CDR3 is CASSAASGTANYGYTF. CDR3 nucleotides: TGTGCCAGCAGCGCCGCGTCCGGGACAGCTAACTATGGCTACACCTTC.

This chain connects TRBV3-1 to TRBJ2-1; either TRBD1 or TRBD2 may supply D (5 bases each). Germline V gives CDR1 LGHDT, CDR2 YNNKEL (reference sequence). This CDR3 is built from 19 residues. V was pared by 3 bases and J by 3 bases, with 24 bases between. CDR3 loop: CASSHSSVRDPSIYNEQFF. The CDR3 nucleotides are TGTGCCAGCAGCCATTCATCGGTGAGGGACCCTTCGATCTACAATGAGCAGTTCTTC.

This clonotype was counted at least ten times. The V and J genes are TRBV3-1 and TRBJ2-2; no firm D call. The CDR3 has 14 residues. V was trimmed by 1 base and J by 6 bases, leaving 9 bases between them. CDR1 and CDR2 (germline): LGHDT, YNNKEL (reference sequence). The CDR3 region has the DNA TGTGCCAGCAGCCAAGCCCCTTGGGCCGGGGAGCTGTTTTTT. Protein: CASSQAPWAGELFF.

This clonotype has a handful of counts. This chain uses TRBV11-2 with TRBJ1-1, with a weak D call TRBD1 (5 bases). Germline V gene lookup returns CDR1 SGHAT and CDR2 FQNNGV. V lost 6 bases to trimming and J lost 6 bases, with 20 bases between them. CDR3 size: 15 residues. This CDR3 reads CASSKIMGQGAEAFF. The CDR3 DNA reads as TGTGCCAGCAGTAAAATAATGGGGCAGGGCGCTGAAGCTTTCTTT.

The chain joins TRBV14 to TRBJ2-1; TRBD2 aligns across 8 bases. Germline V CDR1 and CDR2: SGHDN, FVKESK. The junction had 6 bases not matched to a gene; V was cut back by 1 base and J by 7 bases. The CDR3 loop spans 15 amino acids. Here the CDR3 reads CASSQGTSYLNEQFF. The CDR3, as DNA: TGTGCCAGCAGCCAAGGGACTAGCTACTTAAATGAGCAGTTCTTC. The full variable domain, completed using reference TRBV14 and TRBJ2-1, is EAGVTQFPSHSVIEKGQTVTLRCDPISGHDNLYWYRRVMGKEIKFLLHFVKESKQDESGMPNNRFLAERTGGTYSTLKVQPAELEDSGVYFCASSQGTSYLNEQFFGPGTRLTVL.

The CDR3 loop reads CSARTPSGLYEQYF. CDR3 in DNA: TGCAGTGCTAGGACGCCTAGCGGACTGTACGAGCAGTACTTC. The chain has TRBV20-1 and TRBJ2-7; 7 bases are a match to TRBD2. The junction had 9 bases not matched to a gene; V was cut back by 3 bases and J by 4 bases. In germline, CDR1 is DFQATT, CDR2 SNEGSKA (reference sequence). The CDR3 covers 14 residues.